This TCR beta chain was identified in a study of radiation and T cells in renal cell carcinoma. TCRdb's copy holds only in-frame clones and misses some; the assay was immunoSEQ multiplex PCR. The sample lists about 59,000 clones, approximately 80% occurring once. V gave up 3 bases and J gave up 1 base; unmatched junction bases: 9. Germline loops: CDR1 GTSNPN, CDR2 SVGIG (reference sequence). The CDR3 spans 16 residues. Noted time point: baseline pretreatment blood. Indicated treatment: 15 Gy SBRT to primary tumor, nephrectomy 4 weeks later. This sequence originates from a man in his sixties with renal cell carcinoma. The rearrangement uses TRBV30 and TRBJ2-3, with 8 bases aligning to TRBD2. The sample here was blood, taken from a patient whose treatment included radiotherapy and nephrectomy. The CDR3 here is CAWRHKRGLGTDTQYF. In nucleotides, the CDR3 is TGTGCCTGGAGACACAAGCGGGGGCTGGGCACAGATACGCAGTATTTT.